This is a list of T cell receptor beta chains from one sample in a study of T cell repertoires in cytomegalovirus infection. TCRdb reprocessed the reads via MiXCR and lists one record per CDR3 protein. The table records under 350,000 distinct CDR3 sequences, around 20% of them present only once. What these receptors recognize is not known. The specimen was cultured PBMCs, collected from culture after CMV antigen stimulation. These TCRs come from a human donor in good health (CMV status not recorded). Some clones in this sample may be carry-over from other donors' samples. The CDR3 runs from the conserved cysteine through the conserved F or W. A D gene is named only where the DNA matches it firmly. Expanded clones are given a class, and other clones once, few, many or no size at all.

D	J	V	size	CDR3	DNA
-	TRBJ1-2	TRBV6-1	few	CASTPVNPANYGYTF	TGTGCCAGCACCCCAGTTAATCCAGCTAACTATGGCTACACCTTC
-	TRBJ1-4	TRBV2	-	CASSGFAPGGPRGSEKLFF	TGTGCCAGCAGTGGGTTCGCCCCCGGGGGGCCTAGGGGTTCCGAAAAACTGTTTTTT
-	TRBJ2-1	TRBV7-4	few	CATGPGRSFLNNEQFF	TGTGCCACCGGCCCCGGGAGATCTTTCCTGAACAATGAGCAGTTCTTC
-	TRBJ2-3	TRBV12-3/TRBV12-4	many	CASSPGTWFSSTDTQYF	TGTGCCAGCAGTCCCGGGACCTGGTTTTCTAGCACAGATACGCAGTATTTT
-	TRBJ2-1	TRBV24-1	-	CATSDWDSLDEQFF	TGTGCCACCAGTGACTGGGACTCTTTGGATGAGCAGTTCTTC
TRBD2	TRBJ2-1	TRBV12-3/TRBV12-4	few	CASRKLLAGTPYNEQFF	TGTGCCAGCAGGAAACTGCTAGCGGGGACTCCCTACAATGAGCAGTTCTTC
TRBD1	TRBJ1-2	TRBV27	-	CASIPLGTGERGGYTF	TGTGCCAGCATCCCCCTCGGGACAGGGGAAAGGGGGGGCTACACCTTC
-	TRBJ2-1	TRBV6-2/TRBV6-3	few	CASSQTHEQFF	TGTGCCAGCAGTCAGACCCATGAGCAGTTCTTC
TRBD1	TRBJ1-1	TRBV5-1	-	CASSRPGQGEAFF	TGCGCCAGCAGCCGGCCGGGACAGGGTGAAGCTTTCTTT
TRBD2	TRBJ2-3	TRBV7-2	many	CASSLAAKDTQYF	TGTGCCAGCAGTCTAGCGGCCAAAGATACGCAGTATTTT
TRBD1	TRBJ2-1	TRBV5-4	-	CASSLGQGADEQFF	TGTGCCAGCAGCTTGGGACAGGGGGCCGATGAGCAGTTCTTC
TRBD2	TRBJ2-1	TRBV6-2/TRBV6-3	many	CASSYAGGNYNEQFF	TGTGCCAGCAGTTACGCGGGAGGGAACTACAATGAGCAGTTCTTC
TRBD2	TRBJ2-7	TRBV4-1	-	CASSLSGRVYEQYF	TGCGCCAGCAGCCTGAGCGGGAGGGTCTACGAGCAGTACTTC
TRBD1	TRBJ1-3	TRBV7-2	-	CASSLGQGVHSGNTIYF	TGTGCCAGCAGCTTAGGACAGGGGGTCCACTCTGGAAACACCATATATTTT
-	TRBJ2-3	TRBV7-2	many	CASSLVGDTQYF	TGTGCCAGCAGCTTAGTTGGCGATACGCAGTATTTT
-	TRBJ2-1	TRBV25-1	-	CASSELANEQFF	TGTGCCAGCAGTGAACTAGCCAATGAGCAGTTCTTC
TRBD2	TRBJ2-1	TRBV7-8	-	CASSLTSGRPYEQFF	TGTGCCAGCAGCTTGACTAGCGGGAGGCCCTATGAGCAGTTCTTC
-	TRBJ2-1	TRBV28	few	CASIFSDEQFF	TGTGCCAGCATTTTTTCTGATGAGCAGTTCTTC
-	TRBJ1-4	TRBV27	-	CASSKIQGTNEKLFF	TGTGCCAGCAGTAAAATACAGGGAACTAATGAAAAACTGTTTTTT
-	TRBJ2-5	TRBV12-3/TRBV12-4	many	CASSPPGTRFMTQYF	TGTGCCAGCAGTCCACCCGGCACTAGGTTCATGACCCAGTACTTC
-	TRBJ1-1	TRBV5-1	-	CASSLGRSGTEAFF	TGCGCCAGCAGCTTGGGCAGGAGCGGCACTGAAGCTTTCTTT
-	TRBJ2-5	TRBV6-2/TRBV6-3	-	CASSNTPRRVETQYF	TGTGCCAGCAGTAACACACCGCGGCGGGTTGAGACCCAGTACTTC
-	TRBJ1-2	TRBV7-2	many	CASSKGGSNNGYTF	TGTGCCAGCAGCAAGGGGGGGTCGAACAATGGCTACACCTTC
-	TRBJ2-5	TRBV7-8	many	CASSLEGSETQYF	TGTGCCAGCAGCTTAGAGGGATCAGAGACCCAGTACTTC
TRBD2	TRBJ2-1	TRBV7-9	many	CASSRTSGVNEQFF	TGTGCCAGCAGCCGGACTAGCGGGGTTAATGAGCAGTTCTTC
TRBD1	TRBJ2-1	TRBV7-2	few	CASSRGQGLNEQFF	TGTGCCAGCAGCCGCGGACAGGGCCTCAATGAGCAGTTCTTC
TRBD1	TRBJ2-2	TRBV24-1	-	CATSTLGQGNTGELFF	TGTGCCACCAGTACCTTGGGACAGGGGAACACCGGGGAGCTGTTTTTT
-	TRBJ1-1	TRBV19	few	CASSIFLNTEAFF	TGTGCCAGTAGTATTTTCCTGAACACTGAAGCTTTCTTT
-	TRBJ1-1	TRBV6-2/TRBV6-3	-	CASSFAQMNTEAFF	TGTGCCAGCAGTTTTGCGCAGATGAACACTGAAGCTTTCTTT